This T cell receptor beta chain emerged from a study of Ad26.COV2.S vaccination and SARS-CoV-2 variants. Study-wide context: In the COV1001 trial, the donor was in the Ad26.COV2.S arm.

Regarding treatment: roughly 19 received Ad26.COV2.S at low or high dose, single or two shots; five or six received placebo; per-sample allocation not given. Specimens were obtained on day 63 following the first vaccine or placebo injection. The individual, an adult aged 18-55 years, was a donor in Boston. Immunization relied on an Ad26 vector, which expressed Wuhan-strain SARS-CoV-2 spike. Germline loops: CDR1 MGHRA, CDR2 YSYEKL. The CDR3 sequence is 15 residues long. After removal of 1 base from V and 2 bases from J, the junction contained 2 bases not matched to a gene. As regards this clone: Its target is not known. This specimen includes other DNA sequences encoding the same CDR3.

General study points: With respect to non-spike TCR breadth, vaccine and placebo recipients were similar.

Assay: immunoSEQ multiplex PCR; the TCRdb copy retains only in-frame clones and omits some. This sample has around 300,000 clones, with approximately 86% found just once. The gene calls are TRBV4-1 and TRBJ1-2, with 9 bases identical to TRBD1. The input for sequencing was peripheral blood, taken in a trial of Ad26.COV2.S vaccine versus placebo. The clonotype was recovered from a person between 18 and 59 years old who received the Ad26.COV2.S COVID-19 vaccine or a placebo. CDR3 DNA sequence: TGCGCCAGCAGCCAAGGGGACAGGGCGAACTATGGCTACACCTTC. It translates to CASSQGDRANYGYTF.